The 28 T cell receptor beta chains listed next were all sequenced from one sample in a study of T cell responses to AZD1222 COVID-19 vaccine. The protocol was immunoSEQ multiplex PCR, while the TCRdb copy is restricted to in-frame clones and leaves out a portion. The sample has around 58,000 clones, around 90% seen once. The sequences come from peripheral blood, collected 28 days after the second AZD1222 dose. Receptor source: an adult who received the AZD1222 COVID-19 vaccine.

The chain links TRBV14 to TRBJ1-1; TRBD1 might be the D (6 bases). Germline CDR1 SGHDN, CDR2 FVKESK. Trimming removed 0 bases from V and 3 bases from J, with 11 bases in between. The CDR3 has 15 residues. The CDR3 bases are TGTGCCAGCAGCCAAGAGGCGGGGGCGGACACTGAAGCTTTCTTT. Translation: CASSQEAGADTEAFF.

CDR3 coding DNA: TGTGCCAGCAGTAAGGCGGGGTACGAGCAGTACTTC. Protein: CASSKAGYEQYF. V gene TRBV11-3 combines with J gene TRBJ2-7; TRBD2 is a possible D gene (6 bases). The CDR3 covers 12 residues. CDR1 and CDR2 from the germline V gene are SGHNT and YENEEA. The germline V and J ends were trimmed by 6 bases and 4 bases, with 10 bases remaining between them.

The chain joins TRBV5-4 to TRBJ1-1, with a weak D call TRBD1 (5 bases). Germline V gives CDR1 SGHNT, CDR2 YYREEE (reference sequence). The CDR3 totals 15 residues. Trimming pared 5 bases from V and 11 bases from J, leaving 25 bases between. CDR3 sequence (DNA): TGTGCCAGCAGACCCGACCGGGACGGTCACCCCGGGGCTTTCTTT. It codes for CASRPDRDGHPGAFF.

The chain carries TRBV25-1 and TRBJ2-1, with 8 positions matching TRBD2. V lost 3 bases and J lost 2; bases outside the gene matches: 3. The V gene's germline CDR1 is MGHDK and CDR2 SYGVNS. This CDR3 contains 15 residues. The CDR3 is CASSDYSGTYNEQFF. Written as DNA, the CDR3 is TGTGCCAGCAGTGACTATAGCGGGACCTACAATGAGCAGTTCTTC.

The chain employs TRBV7-9 and TRBJ2-2; D unresolved. This CDR3 is built from 13 residues. Germline CDR1 SEHNR, CDR2 FQNEAQ (reference sequence). The V and J ends lost 0 bases and 7 bases respectively, with 6 bases between them. CDR3 sequence: CASSLAGIGELFF. The CDR3 coding sequence is TGTGCCAGCAGCTTAGCGGGGATCGGGGAGCTGTTTTTT.

V usage is TRBV6-2 or TRBV6-3 and J usage is TRBJ2-7, with TRBD1 as a possible D gene (6 bases). The CDR3 is made up of 13 amino acids. The V end was cut by 2 bases, the J end by 1 base, with 6 bases between. Germline V gene sequence: CDR1 MNHEY, CDR2 SVGEGT. The CDR3 nucleotides are TGTGCCAGCAGTTACGACAGGTCCTACGAGCAGTACTTC. This encodes CASSYDRSYEQYF.

The chain is built from TRBV14 and TRBJ2-2, with 7 bases that match TRBD2. Germline CDR1 and CDR2: SGHDN and FVKESK. After removal of 4 bases from V and 2 bases from J, the junction contained 4 bases not matched to a gene. This CDR3 is 15 amino acids long. The CDR3 spells CASSLRLANTGELFF. Written as DNA, the CDR3 is TGTGCCAGCAGCCTGAGACTAGCCAACACCGGGGAGCTGTTTTTT.

The chain uses TRBV12-3 or TRBV12-4 and TRBJ1-6; D is undetermined. The CDR3 is 13 residues long. Between the trimmed V and J ends, which lost 6 bases and 10 bases, there was a span of 13 bases. CDR3: CASSRGVDSPLHF. DNA of the CDR3: TGTGCCAGCAGCCGCGGGGTTGACTCACCCCTCCACTTT.

This sequence joins TRBV14 and TRBJ1-2; TRBD1 aligns across 9 bases. CDR1 and CDR2 from the germline V gene are SGHDN and FVKESK. The ends lost 2 bases at V and 5 bases at J; junction bases unmatched: 12. This CDR3 comprises 17 residues. As DNA, the CDR3 is TGTGCCAGCAGCCAAACCCCACCCGGACAGGGGAAATATGGCTACACCTTC. Its protein is CASSQTPPGQGKYGYTF. Full variable domain (rest looked up from reference TRBV14 and TRBJ1-2): EAGVTQFPSHSVIEKGQTVTLRCDPISGHDNLYWYRRVMGKEIKFLLHFVKESKQDESGMPNNRFLAERTGGTYSTLKVQPAELEDSGVYFCASSQTPPGQGKYGYTFGSGTRLTVV.

The chain links TRBV19 to TRBJ2-5; TRBD1 matches 7 bases. The germline V gene encodes CDR1 LNHDA and CDR2 SQIVND (reference sequence). This CDR3 has 14 amino acids. The ends lost 1 base at V and 5 bases at J; junction bases unmatched: 4. CDR3 bases: TGTGCCAGTAGTATAGGAGTCAGGGGGGAGACCCAGTACTTC. Its protein is CASSIGVRGETQYF.

The V and J genes are TRBV18 and TRBJ2-5; 7 nucleotides match TRBD1. Germline loops: CDR1 KGHSH, CDR2 LQKENI. The CDR3 extends over 13 amino acids. Trimming cost V 5 bases and J 4 bases; bases outside gene matches: 4. CDR3 bases: TGTGCCAGCTCAGAGGACAGGACAGAGACCCAGTACTTC. It yields the protein CASSEDRTETQYF.

The chain combines TRBV11-2 with TRBJ2-3; D remains ambiguous. The V end was cut by 1 base, the J end by 5 bases, with 10 bases between. Germline V CDR1 and CDR2: SGHAT, FQNNGV. The CDR3 has 14 amino acids. The CDR3 spells CASSLGPLRDTQYF. The CDR3, as DNA: TGTGCCAGCAGCTTAGGGCCCCTGAGAGATACGCAGTATTTT.

The CDR3 spells CASSLTGGSDQPQHF. The DNA of the CDR3 is TGTGCCAGCAGCCTTACAGGGGGCTCTGATCAGCCCCAGCATTTT. The J gene is TRBJ1-5, the V gene TRBV6-5; 9 positions agree with TRBD1. CDR3 length: 15 amino acids. Germline CDR1 MNHEY, CDR2 SVGAGI. Germline trimming cut 6 bases from V and 5 bases from J; bases unmatched to any gene: 8.

The chain couples TRBV19 to TRBJ1-5, with 7 bases fitting TRBD1. CDR3 length: 14 residues. After removal of 5 bases from V and 2 bases from J, the junction contained 3 bases not matched to a gene. Germline loops: CDR1 LNHDA, CDR2 SQIVND (reference sequence). The CDR3 sequence: CASSYTGGNQPQHF. CDR3 coding DNA: TGTGCCAGTAGTTATACAGGGGGCAATCAGCCCCAGCATTTT.

The chain combines TRBV5-4 with TRBJ1-1; TRBD1 agrees at 7 bases. The CDR3 sequence is 15 residues long. Germline V lookup: CDR1 SGHNT, CDR2 YYREEE (reference sequence). V lost 4 bases, J lost 5 bases, and 11 bases stayed unmatched. CDR3 loop: CASSGQVMGKTEAFF. The CDR3 DNA reads TGTGCCAGCAGCGGACAGGTTATGGGGAAGACTGAAGCTTTCTTT.

This clone was detected a few times. The V gene is TRBV4-1, the J gene TRBJ1-6; the match to TRBD1 covers 7 bases. Germline V gene sequence: CDR1 MGHRA, CDR2 YSYEKL. With 1 base clipped from V and 9 bases from J, the junction kept 3 bases outside the gene matches. The CDR3 has 14 residues. This CDR3 is CASSQGQGFSPLHF. CDR3 DNA: TGCGCCAGCAGCCAAGGACAGGGTTTTTCACCCCTCCACTTT.

This chain connects TRBV19 to TRBJ2-2, with 8 bases matching TRBD1. V shed 10 bases and J 0 bases; nucleotides not matched to a gene: 1. CDR3 size: 13 residues. The germline V gene encodes CDR1 LNHDA and CDR2 SQIVND (reference sequence). The CDR3, as DNA: TGTGCCATACAGGGGGCGAACACCGGGGAGCTGTTTTTT. Amino acids: CAIQGANTGELFF.

The V gene is TRBV10-1, the J gene TRBJ2-7; D remains unclear. This CDR3 has 13 residues. Germline V gives CDR1 WNHNN, CDR2 SYGVQD (reference sequence). V was trimmed by 5 bases and J by 4 bases, leaving 12 bases between them. Here the CDR3 reads CASSWNPGYEQYF. The CDR3 DNA reads as TGCGCCAGCAGTTGGAACCCCGGATACGAGCAGTACTTC.

The V call is TRBV18, the J call TRBJ1-5, with 7 bases matching TRBD1. This CDR3 contains 16 residues. Per the germline V gene, CDR1 is KGHSH and CDR2 is LQKENI. V shed 1 base, J shed 6 bases, and the junction held 9 bases outside the gene matches. The chain's CDR3 is CASSPRSSTGPQPQHF. CDR3 nucleotides: TGTGCCAGCTCACCACGGTCTTCGACAGGGCCTCAGCCCCAGCATTTT.

J is TRBJ1-2 and V is TRBV2; possible D gene TRBD1, 6 bases. The CDR3 totals 14 residues. V was cut by 4 bases and J by 2 bases, with 11 bases left in between. The V gene's germline CDR1 is SNHLY and CDR2 FYNNEI. The CDR3 coding sequence is TGTGCCAGCAGTGGTAAAGGGGGGAACTATGGCTACACCTTC. It specifies CASSGKGGNYGYTF.

The chain carries TRBV4-2 and TRBJ2-5; TRBD1 aligns across 7 bases. V dropped 0 bases and J dropped 4; count of bases not matched to a gene: 11. Germline CDR1 reads LGHNA; CDR2 reads YNFKEQ. The CDR3 contains 17 residues. This chain's CDR3 is CASSQDGQDPTIETQYF. DNA of the CDR3: TGTGCCAGCAGCCAAGATGGACAGGATCCTACTATAGAGACCCAGTACTTC.

The chain uses TRBV19 and TRBJ2-2, with a tentative D call TRBD2 (5 bases). Looked up from germline, CDR1 is LNHDA and CDR2 is SQIVND (reference sequence). The CDR3 consists of 16 residues. Trimming shortened V by 2 bases and J by 4 bases, and 14 bases separated the two germline ends. CDR3 DNA sequence: TGTGCCAGTAGTATATCCACGACTAAGCGCACCGGGGAGCTGTTTTTT. Translation: CASSISTTKRTGELFF. Looking up the rest from reference TRBV19 and TRBJ2-2 gives the full variable domain: DGGITQSPKYLFRKEGQNVTLSCEQNLNHDAMYWYRQDPGQGLRLIYYSQIVNDFQKGDIAEGYSVSREKKESFPLTVTSAQKNPTAFYLCASSISTTKRTGELFFGEGSRLTVL.

The V and J genes are TRBV19 and TRBJ1-4; tentatively, D is TRBD1 (6 bases). This CDR3 spans 13 amino acids. The germline V gene has CDR1 LNHDA and CDR2 SQIVND (reference sequence). The germline V and J ends were trimmed by 6 bases and 3 bases, with 8 bases remaining between them. The CDR3 nucleotides read TGTGCCAGTAGCCGGACAGCTAATGAAAAACTGTTTTTT. Its protein is CASSRTANEKLFF.

J is TRBJ2-3 and V is TRBV5-4; D possibly corresponds to TRBD2 (5 bases). Germline V lookup: CDR1 SGHNT, CDR2 YYREEE (reference sequence). CDR3 size: 13 residues. V lost 2 bases to trimming and J lost 4 bases, with 8 bases between them. The DNA of the CDR3 is TGTGCCAGCAGCTTCGAGGGTCCAGATACGCAGTATTTT. Encoded protein: CASSFEGPDTQYF.

To note about this clone: In the same sample, other DNA sequences code for this CDR3. The chain couples TRBV7-2 to TRBJ1-3, with no clear D. CDR1 SGHTA and CDR2 FQGNSA come from the germline V gene. The CDR3 length is 14 residues. The ends were cut back, 6 bases at V and 0 bases at J, with 9 bases in the middle. The CDR3 DNA reads as TGTGCCAGCAGTCCTAGTAACTCTGGAAACACCATATATTTT. Its translation is CASSPSNSGNTIYF.

The chain recombines TRBV7-2 with TRBJ1-1; D gene ambiguous. V dropped 2 bases and J dropped 1 base, with 14 bases sitting between them. Germline CDR1 reads SGHTA; CDR2 reads FQGNSA. The CDR3 has 16 residues. The CDR3 loop reads CASSLLAWGKNTEAFF. CDR3 DNA sequence: TGTGCCAGCAGCTTACTTGCTTGGGGTAAGAACACTGAAGCTTTCTTT.

This chain joins TRBV11-2 and TRBJ2-7; no reliable D call. In germline, CDR1 is SGHAT, CDR2 FQNNGV. V lost 0 bases and J lost 2, with 8 bases in between. The CDR3 is 14 residues long. CDR3 loop: CASSLDPGPYEQYF. In nucleotides, the CDR3 is TGTGCCAGCAGCTTAGATCCGGGCCCCTACGAGCAGTACTTC.

This chain joins TRBV6-5 and TRBJ1-5; D not certain. This CDR3 spans 11 amino acids. CDR1 and CDR2 (germline): MNHEY, SVGAGI. V shed 8 bases and J shed 5 bases, with 7 bases lying between them. The chain's CDR3 is CASAGHQPQHF. The DNA of the CDR3 is TGTGCCAGCGCGGGCCATCAGCCCCAGCATTTT.